A selection of T cell receptor beta chains follows, all from one sample in a study of T cell responses to AZD1222 COVID-19 vaccine. Clones were read by immunoSEQ multiplex PCR, and TCRdb kept only the in-frame ones, dropping some. This sample carries under 150,000 clones, around 92% of them seen once, and the ten largest clones take more than 2.5%. The material was peripheral blood, obtained on day 0 of AZD1222 vaccination. These receptors were obtained from an adult in good health. Each CDR3 is given with its conserved first and last residue. A D gene is named only where the DNA matches it firmly. Rows may omit the clone size; those that give it use once, few, many or a size class.

TGCGCCAGCAGCTTCGACAGGGGAGGCACCGGGGAGCTGTTTTTT	CASSFDRGGTGELFF	TRBV5-1	TRBJ2-2	.	TRBD1
TGTGCCAGCAGTTTAGGGGAAAGCCAGCCCCAGCATTTT	CASSLGESQPQHF	TRBV27	TRBJ1-5	.	.
TGTGCCAGTAGGACCCTTAGCGAGAACACTGAAGCTTTCTTT	CASRTLSENTEAFF	TRBV19	TRBJ1-1	.	.
TGTGCTAGTGGTTCGACAATAACAGGCACTGAAGCTTTCTTT	CASGSTITGTEAFF	TRBV12-5	TRBJ1-1	once	.
TGCAGTGCTAGGGGGGCTTATGGCTACACCTTC	CSARGAYGYTF	TRBV20-1	TRBJ1-2	.	.
TGTGCCAGTAGTGTCGGTTGGGAAAAACTGTTTTTT	CASSVGWEKLFF	TRBV19	TRBJ1-4	.	.
TGTGCCAGCAGCTTGCCGCCGGGACTAGGAAACTACGAGCAGTACTTC	CASSLPPGLGNYEQYF	TRBV5-4	TRBJ2-7	once	TRBD2
TGCGCCAGCAGTGATACAGGTTCAGATTCAGATACGCAGTATTTT	CASSDTGSDSDTQYF	TRBV10-1	TRBJ2-3	.	.
TGCAGTGCTAGTATTTTAAAAAGGGCTTTCTTT	CSASILKRAFF	TRBV20-1	TRBJ1-1	.	.
TGTGCCAGCAGCCAAGATAGGACAGCTCCAAGTGGAGAGACCCAGTACTTC	CASSQDRTAPSGETQYF	TRBV3-1/TRBV3-2	TRBJ2-5	.	.
TGTGCCAGCTCCCAGGGGGGGCTTGATCAGCCCCAGCATTTT	CASSQGGLDQPQHF	TRBV18	TRBJ1-5	.	TRBD1
TGTGCCAGCAGCTCTGGACAGGGAGATCAGCCCCAGCATTTT	CASSSGQGDQPQHF	TRBV28	TRBJ1-5	.	TRBD1